This T cell receptor (beta chain) was recovered during a study of cytomegalovirus exposure and HLA in healthy donors. Study information: Of all 400 or so donors who were genotyped, 81% belonged to the Caucasian-associated ancestry cluster. Findings of the study overall: Further analysis was carried out later, and it showed several of the most significant clusters appearing linked to common viral pathogens. It has been reported that TCR beta sequences accurately predicted the HLA-A and HLA-B alleles of most subjects.

The CDR3 covers 15 residues. V was pared by 6 bases and J by 4 bases, with 9 bases of the junction left unmatched. Germline V CDR1 and CDR2: SNHLY, FYNNEI. Concerning this clone: The antigen is not known.

The PCR had 60 Vbeta and 13 Jbeta primers. The protocol was immunoSEQ multiplex PCR, while the TCRdb copy is restricted to in-frame clones and leaves out a portion. The data contain over 200,000 clones, approximately 84% of them singletons. This clonotype was obtained from a woman aged 40 to 50 in good health and CMV-seronegative. This chain links TRBV2 with TRBJ1-5, with 7 bases that match TRBD1. The sequenced sample was PBMCs. CDR3 sequence reads: CASRVGTVRNQPQHF. CDR3 bases: TGTGCCAGCAGAGTCGGGACAGTGAGAAATCAGCCCCAGCATTTT.